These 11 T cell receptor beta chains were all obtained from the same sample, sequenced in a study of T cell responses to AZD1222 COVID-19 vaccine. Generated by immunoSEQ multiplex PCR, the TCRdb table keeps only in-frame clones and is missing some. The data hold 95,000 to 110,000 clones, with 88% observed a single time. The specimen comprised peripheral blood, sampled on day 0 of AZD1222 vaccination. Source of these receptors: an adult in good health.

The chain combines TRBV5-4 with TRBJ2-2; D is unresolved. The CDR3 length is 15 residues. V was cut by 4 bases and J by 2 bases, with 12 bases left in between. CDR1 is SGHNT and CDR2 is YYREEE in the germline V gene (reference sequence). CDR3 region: CASSPAQINTGELFF. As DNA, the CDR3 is TGTGCCAGCAGCCCCGCTCAGATTAACACCGGGGAGCTGTTTTTT.

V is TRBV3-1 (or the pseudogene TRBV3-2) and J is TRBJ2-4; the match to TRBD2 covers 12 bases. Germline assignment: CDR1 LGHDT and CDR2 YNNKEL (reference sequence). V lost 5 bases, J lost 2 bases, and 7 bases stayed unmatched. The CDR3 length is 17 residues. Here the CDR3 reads CASSFSSGRATKNIQYF. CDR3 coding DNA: TGTGCCAGCAGCTTCTCTAGCGGGAGGGCCACCAAAAACATTCAGTACTTC.

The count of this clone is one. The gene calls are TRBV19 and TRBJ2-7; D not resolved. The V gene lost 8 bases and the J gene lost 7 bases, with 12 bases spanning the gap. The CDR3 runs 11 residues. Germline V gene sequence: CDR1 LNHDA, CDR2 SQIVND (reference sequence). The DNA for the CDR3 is TGTGCCAGTGCTGCGCTGGGGGAGCAGTACTTC. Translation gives CASAALGEQYF.

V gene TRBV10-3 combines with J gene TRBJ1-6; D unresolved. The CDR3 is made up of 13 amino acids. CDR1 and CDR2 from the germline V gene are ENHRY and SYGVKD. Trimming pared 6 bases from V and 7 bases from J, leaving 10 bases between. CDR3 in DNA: TGTGCCATCAGCACACTTGACAATTCACCCCTCCACTTT. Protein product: CAISTLDNSPLHF.

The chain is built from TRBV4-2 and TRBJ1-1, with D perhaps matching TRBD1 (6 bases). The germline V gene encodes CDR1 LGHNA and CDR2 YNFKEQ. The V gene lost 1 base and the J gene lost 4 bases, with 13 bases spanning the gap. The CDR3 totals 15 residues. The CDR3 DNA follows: TGTGCCAGCAGCCAAGGGGGGCAGGGACGCACTGAAGCTTTCTTT. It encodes CASSQGGQGRTEAFF.

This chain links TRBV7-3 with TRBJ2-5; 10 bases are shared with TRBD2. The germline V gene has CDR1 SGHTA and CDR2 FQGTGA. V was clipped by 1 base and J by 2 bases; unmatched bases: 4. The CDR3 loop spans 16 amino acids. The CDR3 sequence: CASSLMGTSAQETQYF. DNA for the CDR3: TGTGCCAGCAGCTTAATGGGGACTAGCGCGCAAGAGACCCAGTACTTC.

For the CDR3, the DNA is TGTGCCAGCAGGTTTCAAGGGGGCAGGGACACTGAAGCTTTCTTT. This encodes CASRFQGGRDTEAFF. This chain connects TRBV13 to TRBJ1-1, with 7 bases that match TRBD1. Germline V gene lookup returns CDR1 PRHDT and CDR2 FYEKMQ (reference sequence). The CDR3 spans 15 residues. V lost 6 bases to trimming and J lost 3 bases; unmatched junction nucleotides: 10.

This CDR3 reads CATSDGGATNEKLFF. DNA of the CDR3: TGTGCCACCAGTGACGGGGGCGCAACTAATGAAAAACTGTTTTTT. The chain uses TRBV24-1 and TRBJ1-4; a possible D gene is TRBD1 (6 bases). Germline loops: CDR1 KGHDR, CDR2 SFDVKD. The CDR3 covers 15 residues. V dropped 4 bases and J dropped 0 bases, with 8 bases sitting between them.

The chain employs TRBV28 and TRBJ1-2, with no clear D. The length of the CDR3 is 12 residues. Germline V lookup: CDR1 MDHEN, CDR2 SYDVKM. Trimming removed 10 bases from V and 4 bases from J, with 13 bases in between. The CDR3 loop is CATSLGTYGYTF. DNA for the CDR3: TGTGCCACATCACTGGGTACCTATGGCTACACCTTC.

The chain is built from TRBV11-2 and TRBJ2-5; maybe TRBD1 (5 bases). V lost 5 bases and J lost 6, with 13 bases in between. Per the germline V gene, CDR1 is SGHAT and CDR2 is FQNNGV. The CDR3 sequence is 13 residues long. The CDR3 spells CASSPWMGQTQYF. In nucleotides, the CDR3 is TGTGCCAGCAGCCCCTGGATGGGGCAGACCCAGTACTTC.

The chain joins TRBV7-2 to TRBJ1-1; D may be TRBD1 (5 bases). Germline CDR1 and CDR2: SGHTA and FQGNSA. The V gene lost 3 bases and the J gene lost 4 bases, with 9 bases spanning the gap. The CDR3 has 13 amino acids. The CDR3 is CASSFRGPTEAFF. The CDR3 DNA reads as TGTGCCAGCAGCTTTCGGGGACCCACTGAAGCTTTCTTT.